These T cell receptor beta chains were read from a single sample in a study of blood T cells in healthy people across ages. TCRdb fed the 5' RACE reads into MiXCR, producing one record per CDR3 protein. The sample shows about 290,000 distinct CDR3 sequences, roughly 27% of them seen only once. Sequenced sample: blood. These receptor sequences come from a woman in her seventies in good health. Each CDR3 is given with its conserved first and last residue. The D gene is left open where the match is weak. Where a row states a size, it is once, few, many or the class of an expanded clone; other rows omit it.

clone size,D gene,V gene,J gene,CDR3 DNA,CDR3 protein
few,-,TRBV7-8,TRBJ2-7,TGTGCCAGCAGTTCGGGGCGGAGCTCCTACGAGCAGTACTTC,CASSSGRSSYEQYF
few,-,TRBV12-3/TRBV12-4,TRBJ1-4,TGTGCCAGCAGTTTTTCCCCAGCAGGGGAAAAACTGTTTTTT,CASSFSPAGEKLFF
few,-,TRBV6-6,TRBJ1-4,TGTGCCAGCAGTTCAGGCCGTAATGAAAAACTGTTTTTT,CASSSGRNEKLFF
-,-,TRBV11-2,TRBJ2-7,TGTGCCAGCAGCTTCTATAGCGGAACCACCTACGAGCAGTACTTC,CASSFYSGTTYEQYF
-,TRBD1,TRBV12-3/TRBV12-4,TRBJ2-5,TGTGCCAGCAGAAGGACAGGGGTAGAGGAGCAGTACTTC,CASRRTGVEEQYF
-,-,TRBV28,TRBJ2-7,TGTGCCAGCAGACTCTATCGGGGAAACTACGAGCAGTACTTC,CASRLYRGNYEQYF
-,-,TRBV3-1,TRBJ2-7,TGTGCCAGCAGCCTTGGGACGGGACGGAACGAGCAGTACTTC,CASSLGTGRNEQYF
few,TRBD1,TRBV20-1,TRBJ2-1,TGCAGTGCTAGGACCCAGGGGGCAGGGAATGAGCAGTTCTTC,CSARTQGAGNEQFF
few,-,TRBV12-3/TRBV12-4,TRBJ2-7,TGTGCCAGCAGCGGGCGGGACAACGCGTACGAGCAGTACTTC,CASSGRDNAYEQYF
few,TRBD1,TRBV4-1,TRBJ2-4,TGCGCCAGTGCCCGTGAGACAGGGTACATTCAGTACTTC,CASARETGYIQYF
few,-,TRBV29-1,TRBJ2-5,TGCAGCGTTGAACCCGCCGGGACCCGGCAAGAGACCCAGTACTTC,CSVEPAGTRQETQYF
-,-,TRBV7-9,TRBJ2-1,TGTGCCAGCAGCTTAGTGTCCGGGAGCTCCCACAATGAGCAGTTCTTC,CASSLVSGSSHNEQFF
few,-,TRBV7-3,TRBJ2-6,TGTGCCAGCAGCGGTTCCTCTGGGGCCAACGTCCTGACTTTC,CASSGSSGANVLTF
-,TRBD1,TRBV12-3/TRBV12-4,TRBJ2-1,TGTGCCAGCAGGTACGGGACAGACTACAATGAGCAGTTCTTC,CASRYGTDYNEQFF
-,-,TRBV7-9,TRBJ1-1,TGTGCCAGCGGGCTGGCCGGGGGGAATACTGAAGCTTTCTTT,CASGLAGGNTEAFF
many,-,TRBV28,TRBJ1-2,TGTGCCAGCAGGCCCCCGGCCTCCTATGGCTACACCTTC,CASRPPASYGYTF
few,-,TRBV29-1,TRBJ2-7,TGCAGCGTCACCAGAGGGGGAGTGGAGCAGTACTTC,CSVTRGGVEQYF
few,-,TRBV28,TRBJ1-5,TGTGCCAGCAGTGGACCCGGGGCGGGGAACAATCAGCCCCAGCATTTT,CASSGPGAGNNQPQHF
-,-,TRBV12-3/TRBV12-4,TRBJ1-3,TGTGCCAGCACCATCTTGGGCGGAAACACCATATATTTT,CASTILGGNTIYF
-,TRBD1,TRBV27,TRBJ2-7,TGTGCCAGCGGGACAGGCTCCTACGAGCAGTACTTC,CASGTGSYEQYF
-,-,TRBV28,TRBJ2-7,TGTGCCAGCAGTTTCAAAGCTGGCAGCTTGGGAAAGGACGAGCAGTACTTC,CASSFKAGSLGKDEQYF
-,-,TRBV4-3,TRBJ1-1,TGCGCCAGCAGCCAAGAGGTAGGTTTACCTGAAGCTTTCTTT,CASSQEVGLPEAFF
many,-,TRBV9,TRBJ2-4,TGTGCCAGCAGCCCCGAAGTTCTAGCCAAAAACATTCAGTACTTC,CASSPEVLAKNIQYF
-,-,TRBV7-9,TRBJ2-7,TGTGCCAGCAGCGTTACTAACCCACACGAGCAGTACTTC,CASSVTNPHEQYF
few,-,TRBV27,TRBJ1-2,TGTGCCAGCAGTTTATCGGGCACTGGGGGATTGGGCTACGCCTTC,CASSLSGTGGLGYAF
-,-,TRBV5-6,TRBJ1-4,TGTGCCAGCAGCTTGGGTGCCCCCAGTGAAAAACTGTTTTTT,CASSLGAPSEKLFF
-,TRBD2,TRBV27,TRBJ2-1,TGTGCCAGCAGTCCGGCGTTAGCGGGGGCCCATGAGCAGTTCTTC,CASSPALAGAHEQFF
-,-,TRBV7-3,TRBJ1-1,TGTGCCAGCAGCTTAATCAGGGATTCTGAAGCTTTCTTT,CASSLIRDSEAFF
few,-,TRBV12-3/TRBV12-4,TRBJ1-2,TGTGCCAGCAGTAAGGGGACAAGACGGATAGGTGGCTACACCTTC,CASSKGTRRIGGYTF
-,-,TRBV7-2,TRBJ1-4,TGTGCCAGCAGCCGTTCCCCGGGTGAAAAACTGTTTTTT,CASSRSPGEKLFF
many,-,TRBV5-6,TRBJ1-5,TGTGCCAGCAGCTTGGCGGGAGGTGTTGGCAATCAGCCCCAGCATTTT,CASSLAGGVGNQPQHF
few,-,TRBV6-1,TRBJ1-1,TGTGCCAGCAGTGAAAAATGGGGGGGGATGAACACTGAAGCTTTCTTT,CASSEKWGGMNTEAFF